One and the same sample provided the 15 T cell receptor beta chains below, sequenced in a study of CD8+ T cells in alopecia areata. Extracted RNA was reverse transcribed into cDNA, the sequencing template. Using immunoSEQ multiplex PCR, the repertoire was profiled, and TCRdb retains in-frame clones only, with some absent. This repertoire shows 100,000 to 150,000 clones, approximately 48% found once; its top ten account for around 19%. Sequences were derived from CD8+ T cells sorted from blood, sampled at week 0. Receptor source: a human donor with alopecia areata.

This clone was detected only once. J is TRBJ2-1 and V is TRBV5-6; no clear D. Trimming removed 4 bases at V and 6 bases at J, with 20 bases between. In germline, CDR1 is SGHDT, CDR2 YYEEEE. CDR3 length: 16 residues. Here the CDR3 reads CASSPRPADASNEQFF. The CDR3 DNA sequence: TGTGCCAGCAGCCCACGACCTGCGGATGCAAGCAATGAGCAGTTCTTC.

The CDR3 reads CAWSVVAVSYEQYF. The CDR3 bases are TGTGCCTGGAGTGTGGTAGCGGTCTCCTACGAGCAGTACTTC. The rearrangement links TRBV30 to TRBJ2-7, with D maybe TRBD2 (6 bases). The CDR3 is made up of 14 amino acids. V was trimmed by 0 bases and J by 0 bases, leaving 9 bases between them. Germline values: CDR1 GTSNPN, CDR2 SVGIG (reference sequence). The variable domain in full, completed from reference TRBV30 and TRBJ2-7, reads SQTIHQWPATLVQPVGSPLSLECTVEGTSNPNLYWYRQAAGRGLQLLFYSVGIGQISSEVPQNLSASRPQDRQFILSSKKLLLSDSGFYLCAWSVVAVSYEQYFGPGTRLTVT.

The chain links TRBV6-5 to TRBJ2-2; D is perhaps TRBD1 or TRBD2 (5 bases each). In germline, CDR1 is MNHEY, CDR2 SVGAGI. Trimming took off 5 bases at V and 4 bases at J, with 11 bases between the two ends. This CDR3 has 14 residues. CDR3 coding DNA: TGTGCCAGCAGTGGGTGGGGGACCACCGGGGAGCTGTTTTTT. Amino acid sequence: CASSGWGTTGELFF.

The rearrangement joins TRBV18 to TRBJ1-5; possibly TRBD1 for D (6 bases). Germline V gene data show CDR1 as KGHSH and CDR2 as LQKENI. The length of the CDR3 is 16 residues. Trimming removed 0 bases from V and 6 bases from J, with 15 bases in between. The CDR3 reads CASSPPMEGGVQPQHF. The CDR3 region has the DNA TGTGCCAGCTCACCACCGATGGAAGGGGGTGTTCAGCCCCAGCATTTT.

This clone was picked up a small number of times. The rearrangement links TRBV5-6 to TRBJ2-5, with D unresolved. Germline-derived CDR1 and CDR2 are SGHDT and YYEEEE. The V end lost 3 bases, the J end lost 2 bases, and 14 bases lay between the germline ends. This CDR3 contains 15 residues. In DNA form, the CDR3 reads TGTGCCAGCAGCTCACTTCGATGGCCTCAAGAGACCCAGTACTTC. Protein sequence: CASSSLRWPQETQYF.

The V gene is TRBV15, the J gene TRBJ2-2, with TRBD1 as a possible D gene (7 bases). This CDR3 has 15 residues. Germline assignment: CDR1 LNHNV and CDR2 YYDKDF (reference sequence). Trimming removed 7 bases at V and 6 bases at J, with 18 bases between. CDR3 coding DNA: TGTGCCACCAAGGAGGGCAGGGACAGCGCCGGGGAGCTGTTTTTT. Its protein product is CATKEGRDSAGELFF.

This chain connects TRBV13 to TRBJ1-2; the D is unclear. Deletions cut 5 bases from V and 0 bases from J, with 19 bases between. This CDR3 comprises 17 residues. Germline assignment: CDR1 PRHDT and CDR2 FYEKMQ (reference sequence). The DNA for the CDR3 is TGTGCCAGCAGCCCGGTGGCAGGCCCGGGGACTAACTATGGCTACACCTTC. Encoded protein: CASSPVAGPGTNYGYTF.

The V and J genes are TRBV27 and TRBJ1-5, with 7 positions matching TRBD1. CDR1 and CDR2 from the germline V gene are MNHEY and SMNVEV (reference sequence). The CDR3 is made up of 15 amino acids. V trimming: 5 bases; J trimming: 5 bases; junction bases outside the gene matches: 9. Written as DNA, the CDR3 is TGTGCCAGCAGTCCAAGGGGGCCTGGTGATCAGCCCCAGCATTTT. Its protein is CASSPRGPGDQPQHF.

The chain is built from TRBV11-2 and TRBJ2-5, with D possibly being TRBD1 or TRBD2 (5 bases each). CDR1 is SGHAT, CDR2 FQNNGV, per germline. The CDR3 sequence is 14 residues long. V lost 1 base to trimming and J lost 1 base, with 7 bases between them. The CDR3 nucleotides are TGTGCCAGCAGCTTAGCGGGGCTCCAAGAGACCCAGTACTTC. Translating it yields CASSLAGLQETQYF. The full variable domain, its missing parts supplied by reference TRBV11-2 and TRBJ2-5, is EAGVAQSPRYKIIEKRQSVAFWCNPISGHATLYWYQQILGQGPKLLIQFQNNGVVDDSQLPKDRFSAERLKGVDSTLKIQPAKLEDSAVYLCASSLAGLQETQYFGPGTRLLVL.

In DNA form, the CDR3 reads TGTGCCAGCAGTCCCGGGGCCTACGAGCAGTACTTC. It translates to CASSPGAYEQYF. The chain recombines TRBV25-1 with TRBJ2-7; tentative D call: TRBD2 (5 bases). This CDR3 spans 12 amino acids. Germline-derived CDR1 and CDR2 are MGHDK and SYGVNS. Trimming removed 5 bases at V and 2 bases at J, with 7 bases between.

The J gene is TRBJ2-7, the V gene TRBV11-2; D is possibly TRBD1 (6 bases). In germline, CDR1 is SGHAT, CDR2 FQNNGV. V lost 4 bases, J lost 4 bases, and 17 bases lay in between. CDR3 size: 15 residues. CDR3 region: CASSWGQGRLYEQYF. CDR3 nucleotides: TGTGCCAGCAGCTGGGGGCAGGGGCGATTGTACGAGCAGTACTTC. The variable domain in full, completed from reference TRBV11-2 and TRBJ2-7, reads EAGVAQSPRYKIIEKRQSVAFWCNPISGHATLYWYQQILGQGPKLLIQFQNNGVVDDSQLPKDRFSAERLKGVDSTLKIQPAKLEDSAVYLCASSWGQGRLYEQYFGPGTRLTVT.

The chain links TRBV11-2 to TRBJ2-7; TRBD1 matches 7 bases. V was pared by 1 base and J by 6 bases, with 12 bases of the junction left unmatched. Germline CDR1 is SGHAT and CDR2 is FQNNGV. The CDR3 extends over 16 amino acids. The CDR3 reads CASSLGVDRRDGEQYF. The CDR3 DNA reads as TGTGCCAGCAGCTTAGGGGTGGACAGGCGTGATGGCGAGCAGTACTTC.

In this sample, this clone turned up a few times. V usage is TRBV7-9 and J usage is TRBJ1-2, with a possible D match to TRBD1 (5 bases). The CDR3 loop spans 12 amino acids. Germline CDR1 and CDR2: SEHNR and FQNEAQ (reference sequence). V lost 9 bases, J lost 4 bases, and 12 bases lay in between. CDR3 coding DNA: TGTGCCAGTCAGGGTGAAGGCTATGGCTACACCTTC. Protein product: CASQGEGYGYTF.

Only a few counts were recorded for this clone. The J gene is TRBJ2-4, the V gene TRBV29-1; a possible D gene is TRBD1 (6 bases). V dropped 6 bases and J dropped 7 bases, with 13 bases sitting between them. This CDR3 comprises 12 residues. Germline V gene lookup returns CDR1 SQVTM and CDR2 ANQGSEA. The CDR3 sequence is CSVADRANIQYF. CDR3 nucleotide sequence: TGCAGCGTCGCGGACAGAGCGAACATTCAGTACTTC.

The chain employs TRBV7-2 and TRBJ2-7; D not resolved. V was clipped by 0 bases and J by 6 bases, with 9 bases between them. The CDR3 sequence is 13 residues long. Germline CDR1 and CDR2: SGHTA and FQGNSA. CDR3 DNA sequence: TGTGCCAGCAGCTTAGCCGCAGAGTTCGAGCAGTACTTC. It encodes CASSLAAEFEQYF.